A single sample is the source of the 7 T cell receptor beta chains below, sequenced in a study of T cells in Graves' hyperthyroidism and ophthalmopathy. TCR beta CDR3 sequences were amplified from RNA transcripts. A first-round RT-PCR of the TCR CDR3 used the HTBI primer set. TCRdb used MiXCR to reprocess the multiplex PCR reads, holding one entry per CDR3 protein. The sample holds roughly 420,000 distinct CDR3 sequences, about an eighth seen once. Sequencing used blood. The receptor source for this set is a woman between 18 and 29 years old with Graves' hyperthyroidism.

This clonotype was seen ten or more times. The rearrangement uses TRBV7-9 and TRBJ2-3; D may be TRBD1 or TRBD2 (5 bases each). Trimming stripped 5 bases from V and 4 bases from J, with 19 bases between. Germline CDR1 reads SEHNR; CDR2 reads FQNEAQ (reference sequence). CDR3 length: 16 residues. For the CDR3, the DNA is TGTGCCAGCAGCGCCGAATATAGAGGGGATCCAGATACGCAGTATTTT. Encoded protein: CASSAEYRGDPDTQYF.

This clonotype turned up a few times. CDR3 nucleotides: TGCGCCAGCAGCCCAAACCCGACAGGAGCCGTGGGGGAAGCTTTCTTT. Translating it yields CASSPNPTGAVGEAFF. This rearrangement joins TRBV4-3 to TRBJ1-1; tentatively, D is TRBD1 (6 bases). Germline V lookup: CDR1 LGHNA, CDR2 YSLEER. CDR3 length: 16 amino acids. The V end was cut by 4 bases, the J end by 8 bases, with 23 bases between.

This clonotype showed up many times. The chain joins TRBV4-1 to TRBJ2-3; possibly TRBD1 for D (6 bases). V lost 4 bases and J 1 base, leaving 18 bases between the germline ends. This CDR3 is 17 amino acids long. The germline gives CDR1 MGHRA, CDR2 YSYEKL. The CDR3: CASSPNSQGKGTDTQYF. The CDR3 region has the DNA TGCGCCAGCAGCCCCAATTCACAGGGAAAGGGCACAGATACGCAGTATTTT.

At least ten counts were recorded for this clonotype. The chain carries TRBV18 and TRBJ2-5, with 7 bases lining up with TRBD1. V trimming: 2 bases; J trimming: 3 bases; junction bases outside the gene matches: 3. CDR3 length: 14 amino acids. Germline CDR1 and CDR2: KGHSH and LQKENI. The CDR3 sequence: CASSPGTEEETQYF. The DNA of the CDR3 is TGTGCCAGCTCACCAGGGACAGAGGAAGAGACCCAGTACTTC.

This clonotype has more than one count but fewer than ten. This chain links TRBV24-1 with TRBJ2-1; D not certain. This CDR3 comprises 15 residues. V gave up 1 base and J gave up 0 bases, with 6 bases separating them. Germline CDR1 KGHDR, CDR2 SFDVKD. The CDR3 is CATSDFASSYNEQFF. DNA for the CDR3: TGTGCCACCAGTGATTTCGCGAGCTCCTACAATGAGCAGTTCTTC.

This clonotype was counted many times. The chain links TRBV7-2 to TRBJ2-7, with TRBD1 matching 8 bases. This CDR3 has 14 residues. Germline loops: CDR1 SGHTA, CDR2 FQGNSA. V lost 5 bases to trimming and J lost 6 bases; unmatched junction nucleotides: 9. The chain's CDR3 is CASSTGSGGVEQYF. CDR3 nucleotide sequence: TGTGCCAGCAGCACCGGCTCAGGGGGCGTCGAGCAGTACTTC.

This clonotype came up many times. This sequence joins TRBV6-5 and TRBJ2-7; D uncertain. The CDR3 loop spans 15 amino acids. With 0 bases removed from V and 2 bases from J, the gap between germline ends came to 11 bases. Germline CDR1 is MNHEY and CDR2 is SVGAGI. The CDR3, as DNA: TGTGCCAGCAGTTACTCTAGCAGGAACCCCTACGAGCAGTACTTC. As protein: CASSYSSRNPYEQYF.